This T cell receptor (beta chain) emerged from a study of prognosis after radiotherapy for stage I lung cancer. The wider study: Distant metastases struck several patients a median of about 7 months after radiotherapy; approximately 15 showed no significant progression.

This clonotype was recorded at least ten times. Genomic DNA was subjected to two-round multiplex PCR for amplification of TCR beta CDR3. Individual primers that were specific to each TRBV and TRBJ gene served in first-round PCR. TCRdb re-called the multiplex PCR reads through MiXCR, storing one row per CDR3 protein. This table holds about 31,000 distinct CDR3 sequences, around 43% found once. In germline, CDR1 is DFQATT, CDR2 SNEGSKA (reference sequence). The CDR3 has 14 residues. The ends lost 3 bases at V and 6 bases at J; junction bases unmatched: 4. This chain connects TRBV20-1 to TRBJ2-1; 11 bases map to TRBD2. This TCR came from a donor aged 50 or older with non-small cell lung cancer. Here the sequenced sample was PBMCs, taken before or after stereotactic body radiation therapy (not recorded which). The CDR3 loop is CSASISGGGNEQFF. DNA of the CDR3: TGCAGTGCTAGTATTAGCGGGGGGGGCAATGAGCAGTTCTTC.